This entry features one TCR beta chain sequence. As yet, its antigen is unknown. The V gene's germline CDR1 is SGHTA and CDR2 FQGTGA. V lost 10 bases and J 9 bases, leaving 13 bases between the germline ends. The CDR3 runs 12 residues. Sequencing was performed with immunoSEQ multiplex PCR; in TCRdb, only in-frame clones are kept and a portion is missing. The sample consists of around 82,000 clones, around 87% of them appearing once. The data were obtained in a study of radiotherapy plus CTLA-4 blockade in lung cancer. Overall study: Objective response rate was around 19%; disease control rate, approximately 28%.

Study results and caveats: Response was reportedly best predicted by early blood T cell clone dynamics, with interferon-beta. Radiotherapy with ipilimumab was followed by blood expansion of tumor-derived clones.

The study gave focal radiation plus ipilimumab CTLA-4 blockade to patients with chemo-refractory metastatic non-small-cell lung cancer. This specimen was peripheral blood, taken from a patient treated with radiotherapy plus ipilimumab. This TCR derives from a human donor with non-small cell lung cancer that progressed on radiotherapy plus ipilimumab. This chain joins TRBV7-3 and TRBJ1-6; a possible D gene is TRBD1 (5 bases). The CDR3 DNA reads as TGTGCCACTTCAGGGATGGGTTCACCCCTCCACTTT. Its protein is CATSGMGSPLHF. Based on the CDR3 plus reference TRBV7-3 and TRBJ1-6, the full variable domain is GAGVSQTPSNKVTEKGKYVELRCDPISGHTALYWYRQSLGQGPEFLIYFQGTGAADDSGLPNDRFFAVRPEGSVSTLKIQRTERGDSAVYLCATSGMGSPLHFGNGTRLTVT.